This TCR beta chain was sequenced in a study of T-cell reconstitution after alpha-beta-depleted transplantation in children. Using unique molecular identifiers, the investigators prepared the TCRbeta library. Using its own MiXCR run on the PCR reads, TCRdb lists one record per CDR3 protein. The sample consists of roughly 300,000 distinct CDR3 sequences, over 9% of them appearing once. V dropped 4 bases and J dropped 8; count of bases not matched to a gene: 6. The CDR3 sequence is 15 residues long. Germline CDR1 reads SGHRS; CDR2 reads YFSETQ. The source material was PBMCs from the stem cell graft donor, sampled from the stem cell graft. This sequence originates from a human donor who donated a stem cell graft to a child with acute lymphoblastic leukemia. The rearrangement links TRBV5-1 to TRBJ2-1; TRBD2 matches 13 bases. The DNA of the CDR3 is TGCGCCAGCAGCGTACTAGCGGGAGGGCCGGATGAGCAGTTCTTC. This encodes CASSVLAGGPDEQFF.